This TCR beta chain was documented in a study of blood T cell repertoires in COVID-19. Study-level background: Italy, Spain and the United States were the sources of the convalescent and acute COVID-19 samples. From T cells, B-cell-depleted T cells, or PBMCs came the material, which was cDNA or gDNA.

CDR3 size: 16 residues. Germline loops: CDR1 SGDLS, CDR2 YYNGEE. Trimming took 0 bases from V and 5 from J; bases not matched to a gene: 6. Source study methods: By means of reference gene primer amplification, nucleated cell counts were estimated. The method was immunoSEQ multiplex PCR; TCRdb's version includes in-frame clones alone and lacks a portion of them. That table gives V, J and clone size, and the DNA gave D and trimming. The sample comprises around 68,000 clones, roughly 87% of which are singletons, and roughly 8.2% rests with the top ten. The receptor's source is a middle-aged man with active COVID-19. This chain links TRBV9 with TRBJ2-2; the match to TRBD1 covers 8 bases. Material: peripheral blood. The CDR3 region has the DNA TGTGCCAGCAGCGTAGAGCAGGGGGCTAGGACCGGGGAGCTGTTTTTT. It is translated as CASSVEQGARTGELFF.